Presented here are 13 T cell receptor beta chains from one specimen sequenced in a study of cytotoxic CD8 clonotypes in ibrutinib-treated CLL. The protocol was immunoSEQ multiplex PCR, while the TCRdb copy is restricted to in-frame clones and leaves out a portion. Of approximately 320,000 clones detected, 67% appear once; the ten largest clones hold about 5.9%. The sample here was PBMCs, taken after 36 months of ibrutinib treatment. Receptor source: a human donor with chronic lymphocytic leukemia.

The V call is TRBV5-6, the J call TRBJ1-4; 7 positions match TRBD1. Looked up from germline, CDR1 is SGHDT and CDR2 is YYEEEE. Trimming at V came to 0 bases and at J to 10 bases, leaving 6 bases not matched to a gene. The CDR3 is made up of 14 amino acids. The chain's CDR3 is CASSLAGQVGKLFF. CDR3 nucleotides: TGTGCCAGCAGCTTGGCCGGACAGGTGGGAAAACTGTTTTTT.

The chain's CDR3 is CASSWGQGETQYF. The CDR3 nucleotides are TGCGCCAGCAGCTGGGGACAGGGGGAGACCCAGTACTTC. The chain couples TRBV5-1 to TRBJ2-5; 10 bases are a match to TRBD1. Germline CDR1 SGHRS, CDR2 YFSETQ. V dropped 3 bases and J dropped 5; count of bases not matched to a gene: 1. The CDR3 runs 13 residues.

CDR3 sequence (DNA): TGTGCCAGCAGTTTCAAGCGCGAGCAGTTCTTC. Translating gives CASSFKREQFF. The gene calls are TRBV28 and TRBJ2-1; D gene uncertain. Per germline, CDR1 MDHEN and CDR2 SYDVKM. The CDR3 spans 11 residues. V shed 3 bases and J shed 10 bases, with 7 bases lying between them.

There are a few counts of this clone. The chain links TRBV7-9 to TRBJ2-3, with D possibly matching TRBD1 (6 bases). The CDR3 consists of 15 residues. The germline V gene encodes CDR1 SEHNR and CDR2 FQNEAQ (reference sequence). V was trimmed by 4 bases and J by 0 bases, leaving 11 bases between them. The CDR3 region has the DNA TGTGCCAGCAGCTATCCAGGGGACAGCACAGATACGCAGTATTTT. Protein sequence: CASSYPGDSTDTQYF.

This rearrangement joins TRBV7-9 to TRBJ1-2; D possibly corresponds to TRBD1 (5 bases). This CDR3 is 14 amino acids long. Germline loops: CDR1 SEHNR, CDR2 FQNEAQ (reference sequence). Trimming stripped 8 bases from V and 3 bases from J, with 16 bases between. The CDR3 sequence is CASSRGAVHYGYTF. CDR3 sequence (DNA): TGTGCCAGCTCCCGAGGGGCGGTACACTATGGCTACACCTTC.

The chain recombines TRBV29-1 with TRBJ1-1; the D gene is possibly TRBD1 (5 bases). V was clipped by 6 bases and J by 0 bases, with 17 bases between them. The length of the CDR3 is 15 residues. The germline V gene has CDR1 SQVTM and CDR2 ANQGSEA. This CDR3 reads CSVCMYRTLNTEAFF. For the CDR3, the DNA is TGCAGCGTCTGTATGTATCGGACACTGAACACTGAAGCTTTCTTT.

This chain links TRBV2 with TRBJ2-7; 7 nucleotides line up with TRBD1. V gave up 6 bases and J gave up 3 bases; unmatched junction bases: 2. The CDR3 covers 12 residues. From germline, CDR1 is SNHLY and CDR2 FYNNEI. The CDR3 sequence is CASSGDSYEQYF. The CDR3 DNA sequence: TGTGCCAGCAGCGGGGACAGCTACGAGCAGTACTTC.

A single count supports this clone. This rearrangement joins TRBV5-8 to TRBJ1-3; weak D call: TRBD1 (5 bases). Trimming shortened V by 7 bases and J by 0 bases, and 14 bases separated the two germline ends. The CDR3 has 15 residues. CDR1 is SGHTS, CDR2 YDEGEE, per germline. CDR3 nucleotides: TGTGCCAGCGCACGTTCCGGGGGCTCTGGAAACACCATATATTTT. This codes for CASARSGGSGNTIYF. Full variable domain (missing parts from reference TRBV5-8 and TRBJ1-3): EAGVTQSPTHLIKTRGQQATLRCSPISGHTSVYWYQQALGLGLQFLLWYDEGEERNRGNFPPRFSGRQFPNYSSELNVNALELEDSALYLCASARSGGSGNTIYFGEGSWLTVV.

V and J are TRBV10-3 and TRBJ1-5; D is unresolved. The CDR3 covers 14 residues. V lost 3 bases to trimming and J lost 1 base, with 7 bases between them. Per germline, CDR1 ENHRY and CDR2 SYGVKD. The CDR3 DNA follows: TGTGCCATCAGTGAAGATCCAAGCAATCAGCCCCAGCATTTT. Amino acids: CAISEDPSNQPQHF.

The chain has TRBV2 and TRBJ1-5; D may be TRBD1 (5 bases). The CDR3 runs to 14 residues. Germline loops: CDR1 SNHLY, CDR2 FYNNEI. V lost 5 bases, J lost 2 bases, and 10 bases lay in between. For the CDR3, the DNA is TGTGCCAGCAGTTTCGACAGCGGCAATCAGCCCCAGCATTTT. This sequence encodes CASSFDSGNQPQHF.

The rearrangement links TRBV19 to TRBJ2-7; possibly TRBD1 for D (5 bases). The CDR3 is 11 amino acids. Between the trimmed V and J ends, which lost 5 bases and 3 bases, there was a span of 5 bases. Germline V gene data show CDR1 as LNHDA and CDR2 as SQIVND (reference sequence). The CDR3 nucleotides read TGTGCCAGTAGTGACAGCTACGAGCAGTACTTC. It codes for CASSDSYEQYF.

This clone was seen a handful of times. This chain joins TRBV4-3 and TRBJ1-2; D may be TRBD1 (6 bases). Germline-derived CDR1 and CDR2 are LGHNA and YSLEER. This CDR3 is 14 amino acids long. V lost 0 bases and J lost 6, with 11 bases in between. The CDR3 sequence: CASSQDDRSDGYTF. The DNA of the CDR3 is TGCGCCAGCAGCCAAGATGACAGGAGCGATGGCTACACCTTC.

The chain carries TRBV5-1 and TRBJ1-1; no definite D call. Trimming took 2 bases from V and 1 from J, leaving 9 bases between them. The germline V gene encodes CDR1 SGHRS and CDR2 YFSETQ. CDR3 size: 14 residues. The CDR3 spells CASSFNQQNTEAFF. The CDR3 bases are TGCGCCAGCAGCTTTAACCAGCAGAACACTGAAGCTTTCTTT.